The 14 T cell receptor beta chains below all came from one sample that was sequenced in a study of cytomegalovirus exposure and HLA in healthy donors (dated by TCRdb to about 2017). The library came from the immunoSEQ multiplex PCR assay. For the multiplex PCR, a mixture combining 60 forward primers for TCR Vbeta segments and 13 reverse primers for TCR Jbeta segments was used. Entries here come from immuneACCESS through TCRdb and include only in-frame sequences with V and J called. Some clones fail to appear in such tables; in the studies checked, an unresolved V gene covers under half of the shortfall, and the cause of the remainder is unknown. The table for this sample lists about 130,000 clones; just over 75% of them were counted only once. Approximately 1.7% of the sample is taken by the ten largest. The sequenced sample consisted of PBMCs. All receptors come from a woman between 45 and 65 years old in good health and CMV-seronegative.

The J gene is TRBJ2-7, the V gene TRBV29-1; TRBD1 is a possible D gene (6 bases). The CDR3 spans 11 residues. The V end lost 4 bases, the J end lost 8 bases, and 12 bases lay between the germline ends. CDR1 SQVTM and CDR2 ANQGSEA come from the germline V gene. This CDR3 reads CSVVIQGKQYV. Written as DNA, the CDR3 is TGCAGCGTTGTAATACAGGGCAAGCAGTACGTC.

This clone was found once. The V gene is TRBV5-4, the J gene TRBJ2-7; TRBD1 might be the D (5 bases). This CDR3 is built from 15 residues. CDR1 and CDR2 (germline): SGHNT, YYREEE (reference sequence). Trimming took 0 bases from V and 2 from J, leaving 12 bases between them. The CDR3 sequence is CASSLGRGWAYEQYF. Here the CDR3 DNA reads TGTGCCAGCAGCTTGGGTAGGGGTTGGGCCTACGAGCAGTACTTC.

V is TRBV28 and J is TRBJ2-5, with 7 bases that match TRBD2. The assigned J gene may be wrong: the sequence end matches TRBJ2-7 better. Per germline, CDR1 MDHEN and CDR2 SYDVKM. The length of the CDR3 is 15 residues. The CDR3 DNA reads as TGTGCCAGCAGTCCCGAGCGGGAATCTACCTACGAGCAGTACTTC. Encoded protein: CASSPERESTYEQYF.

This chain uses TRBV30 with TRBJ1-5; D is possibly TRBD1 (6 bases). The germline V gene has CDR1 GTSNPN and CDR2 SVGIG (reference sequence). This CDR3 comprises 13 residues. V lost 7 bases and J lost 7, with 17 bases in between. CDR3 sequence reads: CALNTGTTQPQHF. The CDR3 DNA sequence: TGTGCCTTAAATACAGGGACCACGCAGCCCCAGCATTTT.

The chain is built from TRBV19 and TRBJ1-5, with D possibly TRBD1 on 6 matching bases. CDR3 length equals 16 residues. Germline V gene lookup returns CDR1 LNHDA and CDR2 SQIVND (reference sequence). Trimming took off 3 bases at V and 0 bases at J, with 12 bases between the two ends. The CDR3 DNA reads as TGTGCCAGTAGTATTGTGGGGGCCGTTAGCAATCAGCCCCAGCATTTT. Its translation: CASSIVGAVSNQPQHF.

The chain combines TRBV21-1 with TRBJ1-1. TRBV21-1 is a pseudogene segment. The CDR3 spans 12 residues. DNA of the CDR3: TGTGCCAGCCTCGGAGCAAACACTGAAGCTTTCTTT. This encodes CASLGANTEAFF.

The chain couples TRBV19 to TRBJ1-1; D ambiguous. Germline V gene data show CDR1 as LNHDA and CDR2 as SQIVND (reference sequence). The length of the CDR3 is 14 residues. Trimming removed 1 base at V and 1 base at J, with 7 bases between. CDR3 sequence reads: CASSIAEGNTEAFF. CDR3 nucleotide sequence: TGTGCCAGTAGTATAGCTGAGGGGAACACTGAAGCTTTCTTT.

This clone has just one count. This chain uses TRBV29-1 with TRBJ1-1, with D hard to call. Trimming stripped 5 bases from V and 6 bases from J, with 10 bases between. The CDR3 contains 11 residues. Germline V CDR1 and CDR2: SQVTM, ANQGSEA. The CDR3 DNA is TGCAGCGTTCTTCCGGGGTCTGAAGCTTTCTTT. It is translated as CSVLPGSEAFF.

The rearrangement joins TRBV7-9 to TRBJ1-3, with D uncertain. Trimming removed 5 bases at V and 4 bases at J, with 9 bases between. This CDR3 has 13 residues. Germline V gene lookup returns CDR1 SEHNR and CDR2 FQNEAQ (reference sequence). The CDR3 here is CASSLTEGNTIYF. CDR3 nucleotide sequence: TGTGCCAGCAGCCTTACGGAGGGAAACACCATATATTTT.

The DNA of the CDR3 is TGTGCCAGCACCACTCCGTCCCTATCTAGCGGTAGCTCCTACGAGCAGTACTTC. As protein: CASTTPSLSSGSSYEQYF. The rearrangement links TRBV28 to TRBJ2-7; 7 bases align to TRBD2. This CDR3 contains 18 residues. Germline values: CDR1 MDHEN, CDR2 SYDVKM. V shed 7 bases and J 0 bases; nucleotides not matched to a gene: 18.

V gene TRBV18 combines with J gene TRBJ2-1; a weak D match, TRBD1 (5 bases). V gave up 0 bases and J gave up 6 bases, with 12 bases separating them. In germline, CDR1 is KGHSH, CDR2 LQKENI. The CDR3 has 15 amino acids. CDR3 sequence: CASSPPSRVFNEQFF. CDR3 bases: TGTGCCAGCTCACCACCATCCAGGGTGTTCAATGAGCAGTTCTTC.

This chain joins TRBV21-1 and TRBJ2-7; TRBD1, the table's D call, lacks a check against the DNA. TRBV21-1 is classified as a pseudogene. CDR3 size: 15 residues. The CDR3 here is CASSNGGTDSYEQYV. In DNA form, the CDR3 reads TGTGCCAGCAGCAATGGGGGGACAGACTCCTACGAGCAGTACGTC.

The chain employs TRBV7-2 and TRBJ1-1; no firm D call. Trimming removed 6 bases from V and 0 bases from J, with 11 bases in between. Germline assignment: CDR1 SGHTA and CDR2 FQGNSA. The CDR3 is made up of 14 amino acids. The DNA for the CDR3 is TGTGCCAGCAGTGTCGCAGGCATGAACACTGAAGCTTTCTTT. Protein product: CASSVAGMNTEAFF.

V is TRBV7-9 and J is TRBJ2-7, with 8 positions matching TRBD2. Germline CDR1 and CDR2: SEHNR and FQNEAQ (reference sequence). The ends lost 5 bases at V and 6 bases at J; junction bases unmatched: 12. This CDR3 spans 15 amino acids. In nucleotides, the CDR3 is TGTGCCAGCAGCCCGCTCGGGAGGGTAGATAGCGAGCAGTACTTC. Its protein product is CASSPLGRVDSEQYF. Together with reference TRBV7-9 and TRBJ2-7, the CDR3 gives the full variable domain: DTGVSQNPRHKITKRGQNVTFRCDPISEHNRLYWYRQTLGQGPEFLTYFQNEAQLEKSRLLSDRFSAERPKGSFSTLEIQRTEQGDSAMYLCASSPLGRVDSEQYFGPGTRLTVT.